Shown below are 32 T cell receptor beta chains from a single sample sequenced in a study of human T cells and chemical hapten exposure. The time point here: patch test 1, 2 weeks after DPC sensitization. Regarding treatment: therapeutic diphenylcyclopropenone sensitization with weekly scalp DPC. TCRdb reprocessed the RACE reads with MiXCR, giving one entry per CDR3 protein. Counted here are fewer than 400,000 distinct CDR3 sequences, around 7% occurring once; the ten biggest clones make up more than 7%. The source was whole blood, collected in connection with sensitization to the hapten diphenylcyclopropenone (DPC). The receptors were gathered from a woman aged 18-35 years with alopecia areata. Some clones in this sample may be carry-over from other donors' samples.

This clonotype was observed a few times. J is TRBJ1-2 and V is TRBV7-2, with D hard to call. The V gene's germline CDR1 is SGHTA and CDR2 FQGNSA. This CDR3 region has 15 residues. V shed 4 bases and J shed 1 base, with 13 bases lying between them. CDR3 sequence (DNA): TGTGCCAGCAGCTCCGCTGGTTCAAATAACTATGGCTACACCTTC. Protein product: CASSSAGSNNYGYTF.

This clonotype was seen a handful of times. This sequence joins TRBV11-2 and TRBJ2-3; D might be TRBD2 (5 bases). CDR3 length equals 17 residues. The germline V gene has CDR1 SGHAT and CDR2 FQNNGV. Between the trimmed V and J ends, which lost 4 bases and 2 bases, there was a span of 19 bases. DNA of the CDR3: TGTGCCAGCAGCTCGGACCCCGCCGGGGAGTTCACAGATACGCAGTATTTT. This encodes CASSSDPAGEFTDTQYF.

The chain employs TRBV6-2 or TRBV6-3 and TRBJ2-3; D is unresolved. The CDR3 consists of 14 residues. Germline lookup yields CDR1 MNHEY and CDR2 SVGEGT. Trimming pared 4 bases from V and 2 bases from J, leaving 10 bases between. The CDR3 region has the DNA TGTGCCAGCAGTTTCAAAGACTCCACAGATACGCAGTATTTT. Translation gives CASSFKDSTDTQYF.

The chain links TRBV11-1 to TRBJ2-1, with unresolved D. The CDR3 has 14 amino acids. CDR1 is SGHAT, CDR2 FQDESV, per germline (reference sequence). V shed 1 base and J shed 5 bases, with 9 bases lying between them. The CDR3 region is CASSLESQNNEQFF. In DNA, the CDR3 is TGTGCCAGCAGCTTAGAGTCACAGAACAATGAGCAGTTCTTC. Based on the CDR3 plus reference TRBV11-1 and TRBJ2-1, the full variable domain is EAEVAQSPRYKITEKSQAVAFWCDPISGHATLYWYRQILGQGPELLVQFQDESVVDDSQLPKDRFSAERLKGVDSTLKIQPAELGDSAMYLCASSLESQNNEQFFGPGTRLTVL.

The chain has TRBV18 and TRBJ1-1; D ambiguous. V gave up 3 bases and J gave up 7 bases, with 9 bases separating them. The germline V gene encodes CDR1 KGHSH and CDR2 LQKENI. The CDR3 is 12 residues long. This CDR3 reads CASSPLGDEAFF. The CDR3 DNA sequence: TGTGCCAGCTCACCCCTCGGAGATGAAGCTTTCTTT. The whole variable domain, filled in from reference TRBV18 and TRBJ1-1, reads NAGVMQNPRHLVRRRGQEARLRCSPMKGHSHVYWYRQLPEEGLKFMVYLQKENIIDESGMPKERFSAEFPKEGPSILRIQQVVRGDSAAYFCASSPLGDEAFFGQGTRLTVV.

The chain uses TRBV7-9 and TRBJ1-3, with D perhaps TRBD1 (5 bases). Germline CDR1 SEHNR, CDR2 FQNEAQ (reference sequence). The germline V and J ends were trimmed by 1 base and 4 bases, with 14 bases remaining between them. The CDR3 runs to 16 residues. The chain's CDR3 is CASSLEDGGAGNTIYF. The CDR3 DNA follows: TGTGCCAGCAGCTTAGAGGACGGGGGAGCAGGAAACACCATATATTTT.

This clonotype was counted between two and nine times. This chain links TRBV7-2 with TRBJ2-1; 8 nucleotides line up with TRBD2. Trimming cost V 2 bases and J 2 bases; bases outside gene matches: 11. CDR1 is SGHTA and CDR2 is FQGNSA in the germline V gene. The CDR3 totals 18 residues. CDR3 protein: CASSLKMGYGGAYNEQFF. As DNA, the CDR3 is TGTGCCAGCAGCTTAAAGATGGGATACGGGGGGGCCTACAATGAGCAGTTCTTC. The variable domain in full, with the rest retrieved from reference TRBV7-2 and TRBJ2-1, is GAGVSQSPSNKVTEKGKDVELRCDPISGHTALYWYRQSLGQGLEFLIYFQGNSAPDKSGLPSDRFSAERTGGSVSTLTIQRTQQEDSAVYLCASSLKMGYGGAYNEQFFGPGTRLTVL.

In this sample, this clonotype turned up a few times. The rearrangement joins TRBV6-5 to TRBJ2-2; D gene ambiguous. Germline lookup yields CDR1 MNHEY and CDR2 SVGAGI. Trimming left V 1 base short and J 2 bases short, with 11 bases between. CDR3 size: 16 residues. The CDR3: CASSYFVGFNTGELFF. The CDR3 DNA reads as TGTGCCAGCAGTTACTTTGTGGGCTTCAACACCGGGGAGCTGTTTTTT.

About this clonotype: Its ends do not fully match the called genes, so a read error is possible. The chain joins TRBV5-1 to TRBJ1-1; D uncertain. The V gene's germline CDR1 is SGHRS and CDR2 YFSETQ. The CDR3 has 14 amino acids. CDR3 nucleotides: TGCGCCAGCAGCAAAAGTTCGGGTCCAACTGAAGCTCTCTTT. Translating gives CASSKSSGPTEALF.

This clonotype was detected ten times or more. V is TRBV12-3 or TRBV12-4 and J is TRBJ2-3; D possibly corresponds to TRBD2 (7 bases). CDR3 length: 15 amino acids. Trimming removed 8 bases at V and 0 bases at J, with 15 bases between. For the CDR3, the DNA is TGTGCCAGCTCTTGGGGGGGCTCTAGCACAGATACGCAGTATTTT. This gives the protein CASSWGGSSTDTQYF.

This clonotype was observed a handful of times. This chain joins TRBV24-1 and TRBJ1-1; D call uncertain. Trimming took 4 bases from V and 4 from J, leaving 12 bases between them. The CDR3 is 14 amino acids. The germline V gene has CDR1 KGHDR and CDR2 SFDVKD. The CDR3 sequence: CATSDPARGTEAFF. In nucleotides, the CDR3 is TGTGCCACCAGTGACCCGGCTCGGGGCACTGAAGCTTTCTTT.

The chain combines TRBV18 with TRBJ1-2; 7 bases are shared with TRBD1. CDR1 is KGHSH and CDR2 is LQKENI in the germline V gene. The CDR3 totals 13 residues. J was trimmed by 6 bases and V by 6 bases; bases with no gene match: 7. CDR3 nucleotides: TGTGCCAGCTCGTCGACAGGGAAGAATGGCTACACCTTC. Translation: CASSSTGKNGYTF.

This sequence joins TRBV7-6 and TRBJ2-1; D might be TRBD1 or TRBD2, each matching 5 bases. Per germline, CDR1 SGHVS and CDR2 FNYEAQ. The CDR3 extends over 13 amino acids. V dropped 5 bases and J dropped 8 bases, with 13 bases sitting between them. CDR3 in amino acids: CASSLGTIDEQFF. The CDR3 bases are TGTGCCAGCAGCCTTGGGACGATAGATGAGCAGTTCTTC.

The chain has TRBV7-9 and TRBJ1-4, with D hard to call. Trimming took 4 bases from V and 7 from J, leaving 13 bases between them. Germline assignment: CDR1 SEHNR and CDR2 FQNEAQ (reference sequence). This CDR3 comprises 14 residues. This chain's CDR3 is CASSSVKQTEKLFF. DNA for the CDR3: TGTGCCAGCAGCTCCGTGAAGCAAACTGAAAAACTGTTTTTT.

This clonotype has a handful of counts. V gene TRBV4-1 combines with J gene TRBJ2-4, with D hard to call. In germline, CDR1 is MGHRA, CDR2 YSYEKL. The CDR3 contains 14 residues. Deletions cut 0 bases from V and 6 bases from J, with 9 bases between. The CDR3 region is CASSQESVVNIQYF. The CDR3 nucleotides read TGCGCCAGCAGCCAAGAATCTGTGGTAAACATTCAGTACTTC.

This clonotype turned up a few times. The gene calls are TRBV20-1 and TRBJ1-5; no firm D call. V lost 1 base to trimming and J lost 0 bases, with 10 bases between them. CDR1 and CDR2 (germline): DFQATT, SNEGSKA (reference sequence). The CDR3 has 15 amino acids. Here the CDR3 reads CSARVDGISNQPQHF. DNA of the CDR3: TGCAGTGCTAGAGTAGACGGGATTAGCAATCAGCCCCAGCATTTT.

This clonotype has just a few counts. The chain is built from TRBV28 and TRBJ2-4; D call uncertain. The CDR3 sequence is 13 residues long. Trimming cost V 7 bases and J 0 bases, with 7 bases left between them. CDR1 and CDR2 from the germline V gene are MDHEN and SYDVKM. CDR3 sequence reads: CASNGRAKNIQYF. CDR3 in DNA: TGTGCCAGCAACGGAAGAGCCAAAAACATTCAGTACTTC.

This clonotype was counted at least ten times. The rearrangement links TRBV3-1 to TRBJ2-3, with 8 nucleotides matching TRBD2. CDR3 size: 18 residues. Germline assignment: CDR1 LGHDT and CDR2 YNNKEL (reference sequence). After removal of 0 bases from V and 0 bases from J, the junction contained 8 bases not matched to a gene. The CDR3 DNA is TGTGCCAGCAGCCAAGACCAAGCGGGGGCCATTAGCACAGATACGCAGTATTTT. Translated: CASSQDQAGAISTDTQYF.

The chain is built from TRBV5-1 and TRBJ1-5, with TRBD1 as a possible D gene (6 bases). With 3 bases removed from V and 4 bases from J, the gap between germline ends came to 8 bases. CDR1 SGHRS and CDR2 YFSETQ come from the germline V gene. This CDR3 region has 13 residues. CDR3 protein: CASSSGVNQPQHF. CDR3 bases: TGCGCCAGCAGCTCAGGGGTGAATCAGCCCCAGCATTTT.

The gene calls are TRBV27 and TRBJ2-3; D remains ambiguous. The CDR3 is made up of 14 amino acids. Deletions cut 5 bases from V and 0 bases from J, with 9 bases between. The germline CDR1 and CDR2 sequences are MNHEY and SMNVEV (reference sequence). Written as DNA, the CDR3 is TGTGCCAGCAGTCCGGTCCCGAGCACAGATACGCAGTATTTT. As protein: CASSPVPSTDTQYF.

This chain joins TRBV20-1 and TRBJ1-1; no definite D call. Germline CDR1 reads DFQATT; CDR2 reads SNEGSKA (reference sequence). This CDR3 has 12 amino acids. V lost 1 base and J lost 4, with 7 bases in between. Here the CDR3 reads CSARGIGTEAFF. In DNA form, the CDR3 reads TGCAGTGCTAGAGGGATCGGCACTGAAGCTTTCTTT.

This clonotype was seen many times. The chain recombines TRBV7-9 with TRBJ2-3; 8 nucleotides align to TRBD1. The CDR3 is 16 residues long. The ends lost 3 bases at V and 2 bases at J; junction bases unmatched: 7. In germline, CDR1 is SEHNR, CDR2 FQNEAQ (reference sequence). The CDR3 DNA reads TGTGCCAGCAGCTTCCGGGACAGGCGACTCACAGATACGCAGTATTTT. Translation: CASSFRDRRLTDTQYF.

This clonotype was found a few times. The chain couples TRBV7-2 to TRBJ2-1; 8 bases line up with TRBD1. J gave up 7 bases and V 5 bases, and 7 bases lay outside the gene matches. CDR3 size: 14 residues. Germline lookup yields CDR1 SGHTA and CDR2 FQGNSA. The CDR3 here is CASSKGQGVNEQFF. DNA of the CDR3: TGTGCCAGCAGCAAAGGACAGGGAGTGAATGAGCAGTTCTTC.

The chain recombines TRBV3-1 with TRBJ2-5; unclear D gene. V shed 4 bases and J shed 5 bases, with 11 bases lying between them. The germline V gene encodes CDR1 LGHDT and CDR2 YNNKEL (reference sequence). The length of the CDR3 is 13 residues. CDR3: CASSPRTSETQYF. The CDR3 bases are TGTGCCAGCAGCCCCCGGACCTCGGAGACCCAGTACTTC.

The chain carries TRBV9 and TRBJ2-5, with 8 bases lining up with TRBD2. The CDR3 totals 14 residues. V lost 0 bases, J lost 7 bases, and 5 bases stayed unmatched. CDR1 SGDLS and CDR2 YYNGEE come from the germline V gene. The CDR3 spells CASSVGVLAGTQYF. In nucleotides, the CDR3 is TGTGCCAGCAGCGTAGGGGTGCTAGCGGGGACCCAGTACTTC.

V and J are TRBV29-1 and TRBJ2-5; D may be TRBD1 or TRBD2 (5 bases each). The CDR3 consists of 12 residues. Per the germline V gene, CDR1 is SQVTM and CDR2 is ANQGSEA. Trimming shortened V by 3 bases and J by 5 bases, and 10 bases separated the two germline ends. CDR3 protein: CSVDAWGETQYF. The CDR3 DNA follows: TGCAGCGTTGATGCCTGGGGGGAGACCCAGTACTTC.

The chain links TRBV9 to TRBJ1-2; the D is unclear. Trimming shortened V by 0 bases and J by 2 bases, and 5 bases separated the two germline ends. Germline CDR1 SGDLS, CDR2 YYNGEE. The CDR3 has 13 amino acids. The chain's CDR3 is CASSVAENYGYTF. In nucleotides, the CDR3 is TGTGCCAGCAGCGTAGCGGAAAACTATGGCTACACCTTC.

The table lists this clonotype with a few counts. This chain connects TRBV3-1 to TRBJ1-6; no firm D call. V dropped 2 bases and J dropped 1 base, with 9 bases sitting between them. CDR1 is LGHDT, CDR2 YNNKEL, per germline (reference sequence). The length of the CDR3 is 16 residues. The CDR3 sequence: CASSQSQESYNSPLHF. The CDR3 bases are TGTGCCAGCAGCCAAAGTCAGGAATCCTATAATTCACCCCTCCACTTT.

This clonotype was detected only a few times. The CDR3 bases are TGCAGTGCTAGTGCCGGGGGTCGGTTCTACGAGCAGTACTTC. It yields the protein CSASAGGRFYEQYF. This chain joins TRBV20-1 and TRBJ2-7; maybe TRBD2 (6 bases). The CDR3 totals 14 residues. From germline, CDR1 is DFQATT and CDR2 SNEGSKA (reference sequence). With 3 bases removed from V and 3 bases from J, the gap between germline ends came to 15 bases.

This clonotype has only a few counts. The chain carries TRBV5-1 and TRBJ2-3, with TRBD1 matching 8 bases. The CDR3 consists of 14 residues. The trim removed 3 bases at V and 2 bases at J, leaving 2 bases unmatched. The V gene's germline CDR1 is SGHRS and CDR2 YFSETQ. CDR3 sequence reads: CASSWTGNTDTQYF. CDR3 sequence (DNA): TGCGCCAGCAGCTGGACAGGGAACACAGATACGCAGTATTTT.

This clonotype showed up just a few times. This chain uses TRBV18 with TRBJ1-1; weak D call: TRBD1 (6 bases). V lost 2 bases and J lost 0, with 13 bases in between. CDR3 length: 16 residues. CDR1 and CDR2 from the germline V gene are KGHSH and LQKENI. The CDR3 here is CASSPNLGGVNTEAFF. The CDR3 nucleotides are TGTGCCAGCTCACCAAATCTCGGGGGCGTGAACACTGAAGCTTTCTTT.

In this sample, this clonotype turned up a few times. This sequence joins TRBV6-2 or TRBV6-3 and TRBJ1-6, with D unclear. The CDR3 contains 16 residues. The V gene lost 4 bases and the J gene lost 0 bases, with 10 bases spanning the gap. CDR1 is MNHEY, CDR2 SVGEGT, per germline. CDR3 sequence (DNA): TGTGCCAGCAGTTGGACCGAGAGCTCCTATAATTCACCCCTCCACTTT. Translated: CASSWTESSYNSPLHF.